Listed below are T cell receptor beta chains from one sample, sequenced in a study of T-cell memory formation after mild COVID-19. TCRdb re-derived calls from the 5' RACE reads in MiXCR, one entry per CDR3 protein. The sample includes approximately 60,000 distinct CDR3 sequences, about a tenth of them seen just once. Sequencing input: PBMCs or a T cell subset sorted from them (not recorded which). The source of these receptors is a young man who had mild COVID-19 (a few samples of this study predate the infection). Cell type and time point are not known. Both conserved end residues are part of each CDR3. A D gene is named only where the DNA matches it firmly.

j_call v_call d_call cdr3_aa
TRBJ1-5 TRBV4-3 TRBD1 CASSHYRGRNQPQHF
TRBJ1-1 TRBV7-2 TRBD1 CASSQGQVPEAFF
TRBJ2-3 TRBV7-2 . CASSLFLSTDTQYF
TRBJ1-4 TRBV20-1 . CSVPVRKDNEKLFF
TRBJ2-1 TRBV7-9 TRBD2 CASSLAIGRSEQFF
TRBJ2-1 TRBV24-1 . CATSDPAVDEQFF
TRBJ2-3 TRBV18 . CASSLGAEGTDTQYF
TRBJ2-2 TRBV5-1 . CASSLESGRGWNTGELFF
TRBJ2-3 TRBV4-1 . CASSQTGTSTDTQYF
TRBJ1-5 TRBV12-3/TRBV12-4 . CASSAQGFQPQHF
TRBJ1-5 TRBV2 . CASSENTQPQHF
TRBJ2-3 TRBV20-1 . CSARGRWGQTKYF
TRBJ1-1 TRBV14 TRBD1 CASSPRDREAFF
TRBJ1-2 TRBV7-2 TRBD1 CASSRGGTAVSYGYTF
TRBJ1-3 TRBV7-3 . CASSRTAHSGNTIYF
TRBJ2-5 TRBV7-9 TRBD2 CATKGRGAQETQYF
TRBJ2-5 TRBV5-1 TRBD1 CASSEGQLQETQYF
TRBJ2-3 TRBV30 . CAWSTEWGDTQYF
TRBJ1-2 TRBV5-1 . CASITGPGANYGYTF
TRBJ2-3 TRBV15 TRBD1 CATSTGGLGTDTQYF
TRBJ2-2 TRBV5-6 . CASSLGGIPGELFF
TRBJ1-1 TRBV6-5 . CASSYKTKGNTEAFF
TRBJ1-6 TRBV4-3 TRBD1 CASSQAGTGYNSPLHF
TRBJ2-7 TRBV29-1 TRBD1 CSVVFGTGGYYEQYF
TRBJ2-3 TRBV27 . CASSLKYPPDTQYF
TRBJ1-2 TRBV5-1 TRBD1 CASSVMTGANYGYTF
TRBJ1-1 TRBV5-1 . CASSPNRAGGTEAFF
TRBJ2-1 TRBV24-1 . CATSDLTRSEQFF
TRBJ2-5 TRBV11-2 TRBD2 CASSRWTSGGVQETQYF
TRBJ1-2 TRBV7-2 . CASSPRAEQIYGYTF
TRBJ2-7 TRBV4-3 TRBD2 CASSQNRGDYEQYF
TRBJ1-1 TRBV5-1 . CASSLVRSTEAFF
TRBJ2-1 TRBV5-1 TRBD2 CASSTAGTSGGYNEQFF
TRBJ2-3 TRBV7-6 . CASSLAYTDTQYF
TRBJ2-1 TRBV5-1 TRBD2 CASSLSAGGPHEQFF
TRBJ2-7 TRBV3-1 TRBD1 CASSTAGTGAYEQYF
TRBJ2-3 TRBV11-3 . CASSLGRANHNTDTQYF
TRBJ2-7 TRBV6-5 TRBD2 CASTGGTSYEQYF
TRBJ2-3 TRBV20-1 TRBD2 CSAPTSGPTDTQYF
TRBJ1-5 TRBV7-3 . CASSLRVDDNQPQHF
TRBJ1-1 TRBV5-1 . CASSSAGRETEAFF
TRBJ1-1 TRBV6-2/TRBV6-3 . CASSYSRGRSPFF
TRBJ2-3 TRBV9 . CASSAGQGTDTQYF
TRBJ1-5 TRBV6-6 TRBD1 CASRLTGENQPQHF
TRBJ2-5 TRBV28 . CASSRTLMGWKTQYF
TRBJ2-1 TRBV5-1 TRBD1 CASSSTGGVWNEQFF
TRBJ2-5 TRBV7-9 . CASSPQEALGETQYF
TRBJ1-2 TRBV18 . CASSPRSGRNYGYTF
TRBJ1-2 TRBV20-1 TRBD1 CSATPGQGYGYTF
TRBJ2-7 TRBV7-9 . CASSAGLPYEQYF
TRBJ2-3 TRBV9 . CASSPRTYTDTQYF
TRBJ1-5 TRBV7-9 . CASSLGDNQPQHF
TRBJ2-4 TRBV6-1 TRBD1 CAGGQGKDIQYF
TRBJ1-1 TRBV19 . CASRSDSMYTEAFF
TRBJ2-3 TRBV5-1 . CASSSTNGVTDTQYF
TRBJ1-6 TRBV18 . CASSPYNSPLHF
TRBJ2-3 TRBV18 TRBD1 CASSPGQEASRQYF
TRBJ2-1 TRBV4-1 . CASSPLEGEQFF
TRBJ2-1 TRBV7-9 . CASSLGVSASNANEQFF